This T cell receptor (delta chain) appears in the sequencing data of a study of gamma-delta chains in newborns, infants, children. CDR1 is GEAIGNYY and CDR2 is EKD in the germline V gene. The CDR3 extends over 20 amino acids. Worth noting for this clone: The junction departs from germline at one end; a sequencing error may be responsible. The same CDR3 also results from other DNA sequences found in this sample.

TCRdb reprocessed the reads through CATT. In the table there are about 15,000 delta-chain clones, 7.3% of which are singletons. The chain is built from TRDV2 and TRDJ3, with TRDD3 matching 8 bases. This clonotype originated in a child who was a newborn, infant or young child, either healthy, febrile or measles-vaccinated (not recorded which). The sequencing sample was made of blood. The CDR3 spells CACDTVLGGASSWDTRRMFF. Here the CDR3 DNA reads TGTGCCTGTGACACCGTACTGGGGGGTGCAAGCTCCTGGGACACCCGACGGATGTTTTTC.